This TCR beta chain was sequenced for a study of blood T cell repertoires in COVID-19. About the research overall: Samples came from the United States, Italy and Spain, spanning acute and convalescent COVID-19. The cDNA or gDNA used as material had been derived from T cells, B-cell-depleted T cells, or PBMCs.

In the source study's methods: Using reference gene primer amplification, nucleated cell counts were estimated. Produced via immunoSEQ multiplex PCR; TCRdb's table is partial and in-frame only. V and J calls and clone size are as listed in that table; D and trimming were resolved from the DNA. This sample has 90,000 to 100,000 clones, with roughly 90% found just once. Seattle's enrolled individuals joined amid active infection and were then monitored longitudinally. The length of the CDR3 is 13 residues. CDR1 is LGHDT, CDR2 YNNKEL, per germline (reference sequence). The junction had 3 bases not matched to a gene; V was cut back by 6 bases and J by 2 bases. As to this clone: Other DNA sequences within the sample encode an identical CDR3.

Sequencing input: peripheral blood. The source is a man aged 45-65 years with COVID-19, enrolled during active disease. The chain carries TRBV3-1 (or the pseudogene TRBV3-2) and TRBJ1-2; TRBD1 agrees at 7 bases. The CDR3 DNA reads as TGTGCCAGCAGTCAGACAGGGAACTATGGCTACACCTTC. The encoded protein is CASSQTGNYGYTF.